The rows below give T cell receptor beta chains drawn from one sample of a study of shared clonotypes between healthy human individuals. Using immunoSEQ multiplex PCR, the repertoire was profiled, and TCRdb retains in-frame clones only, with some absent. The sample carries about 2.4 million clones, more than 85% recorded once. The sequencing sample was made of naive CD4+ T cells from PBMCs. These receptors all stem from a man aged 18 to 30 in good health. Some clones in this sample may be carry-over from other donors' samples. CDR3s include the opening cysteine and the closing phenylalanine or tryptophan. Each record gives: J gene, clone size, V gene, D gene, CDR3 protein, CDR3 DNA. D genes are given only for firm matches. Clone sizes are given selectively: once, few, many, or a class where the clone is expanded.

>TRBJ2-7|-|TRBV28|TRBD1
CASSKSGTGAYEQYF
TGTGCCAGCAGTAAATCCGGGACAGGGGCCTACGAGCAGTACTTC
>TRBJ2-7|-|TRBV2|TRBD1
CASSVAGGRYF
TGTGCCAGCAGTGTGGCAGGGGGCCGGTACTTC
>TRBJ2-7|-|TRBV4-1|TRBD1
CASSHPEGDRAAEQYF
TGCGCCAGCAGCCACCCCGAAGGGGACAGGGCCGCCGAGCAGTACTTC
>TRBJ1-1|-|TRBV11-3|-
CASSPTGNGEAFF
TGTGCCAGCAGCCCGACGGGGAACGGTGAAGCTTTCTTT
>TRBJ2-3|-|TRBV11-2|TRBD2
CASSLGLAGGTDTQYF
TGTGCCAGCAGCTTAGGACTAGCGGGAGGCACAGATACGCAGTATTTT
>TRBJ2-4|-|TRBV7-6|-
CASSSGGRSAGARWGIQYF
TGTGCCAGCAGCTCTGGAGGGCGGTCAGCGGGCGCTCGATGGGGGATTCAGTACTTC
>TRBJ1-1|-|TRBV18|TRBD1
CASSVGQGRVNTEAFF
TGTGCCAGCTCCGTAGGACAGGGGCGGGTAAACACTGAAGCTTTCTTT
>TRBJ1-1|-|TRBV29-1|TRBD1
CSAGQGTLLNTEAFF
TGCAGCGCGGGACAGGGGACCTTACTGAACACTGAAGCTTTCTTT
>TRBJ1-2|few|TRBV5-1|-
CASRMEQDGYTF
TGCGCCAGCAGAATGGAACAGGACGGCTACACCTTC
>TRBJ1-3|-|TRBV27|-
CASSSSPTNSPGNTIYF
TGTGCCAGCAGTTCCAGCCCCACTAACTCCCCTGGAAACACCATATATTTT
>TRBJ2-2|-|TRBV9|-
CASSQGGNTGELFF
TGTGCCAGCAGCCAGGGGGGGAACACCGGGGAGCTGTTTTTT
>TRBJ1-5|-|TRBV28|TRBD1
CASRPQTGAVNQPQHF
TGTGCCAGCAGACCACAGACAGGGGCCGTAAATCAGCCCCAGCATTTT
>TRBJ2-1|-|TRBV7-3|TRBD1
CASSFADRGQFF
TGTGCCAGCAGCTTCGCTGACAGGGGGCAGTTCTTC